Listed below are T cell receptor beta chains from one sample, sequenced in a study of cytomegalovirus exposure and HLA in healthy donors. TCRdb's table, derived via immunoSEQ multiplex PCR, lists solely in-frame clones and lacks some. The data contain about 170,000 clones, around three quarters of them singletons. The sample was PBMCs. The origin of the receptors is a woman aged 45-60 years in good health and CMV-seronegative. Both conserved end residues are part of each CDR3. D genes are given only for firm matches. Size is omitted from some rows. Given values are once, few, many or a class for expanded clones.

CDR3aa: CASSFRTGGLTGELFF
CDR3nt: TGTGCCAGCAGCTTCAGGACAGGGGGCCTCACCGGGGAGCTGTTTTTT
v_gene: TRBV11-1
j_gene: TRBJ2-2
abundance: .
d_gene: TRBD1

CDR3aa: CASSDPAGVVREQYF
CDR3nt: TGTGCCAGCAGTGATCCAGCGGGAGTGGTTAGGGAGCAGTACTTC
v_gene: TRBV25-1
j_gene: TRBJ2-7
abundance: .
d_gene: TRBD2

CDR3aa: CASRGQGEAEAFF
CDR3nt: TGTGCCAGCAGGGGACAGGGTGAGGCTGAAGCTTTCTTT
v_gene: TRBV28
j_gene: TRBJ1-1
abundance: .
d_gene: TRBD1

CDR3aa: CASSQDQGLYGYTF
CDR3nt: TGTGCCAGCAGCCAAGATCAGGGCCTCTATGGCTACACCTTC
v_gene: TRBV14
j_gene: TRBJ1-2
abundance: once
d_gene: .

CDR3aa: CASSDDRSTDTQYF
CDR3nt: TGTGCCAGCAGCGACGACAGAAGCACAGATACGCAGTATTTT
v_gene: TRBV25-1
j_gene: TRBJ2-3
abundance: .
d_gene: .

CDR3aa: CASSLDRVNSPLHF
CDR3nt: TGTGCCAGCAGCTTAGACAGGGTGAATTCACCCCTCCACTTT
v_gene: TRBV7-9
j_gene: TRBJ1-6
abundance: .
d_gene: .

CDR3aa: CASSRSRDRAPEQYF
CDR3nt: TGTGCCAGCAGCCGATCCCGGGACAGGGCTCCCGAGCAGTACTTC
v_gene: TRBV4-2
j_gene: TRBJ2-7
abundance: .
d_gene: TRBD1

CDR3aa: CASSPAGQGEPLHF
CDR3nt: TGTGCCAGCAGCCCCGCCGGGCAGGGGGAACCCCTCCACTTT
v_gene: TRBV9
j_gene: TRBJ1-6
abundance: .
d_gene: TRBD1

CDR3aa: CASSPYRDREYEQYF
CDR3nt: TGTGCCAGCAGCCCATACCGGGACAGGGAATACGAGCAGTACTTC
v_gene: TRBV13
j_gene: TRBJ2-7
abundance: .
d_gene: TRBD1

CDR3aa: CASSPAADNEQFF
CDR3nt: TGTGCCAGCAGCCCCGCGGCGGACAATGAGCAGTTCTTC
v_gene: TRBV4-2
j_gene: TRBJ2-1
abundance: .
d_gene: .

CDR3aa: CASSLYGQGNYGYTF
CDR3nt: TGTGCCAGCAGCTTATACGGACAGGGGAACTATGGCTACACCTTC
v_gene: TRBV7-9
j_gene: TRBJ1-2
abundance: .
d_gene: TRBD1

CDR3aa: CASSSRWAGGKNIQYF
CDR3nt: TGTGCCAGCAGTTCCCGATGGGCAGGGGGAAAAAACATTCAGTACTTC
v_gene: TRBV27
j_gene: TRBJ2-4
abundance: .
d_gene: TRBD1

CDR3aa: CASSEEYSATNEKLFF
CDR3nt: TGTGCCAGCAGTGAGGAATACAGTGCAACTAATGAAAAACTGTTTTTT
v_gene: TRBV25-1
j_gene: TRBJ1-4
abundance: .
d_gene: .

CDR3aa: CASSSPSTGNNEKLFF
CDR3nt: TGTGCCAGCAGTTCCCCCTCGACAGGGAATAATGAAAAACTGTTTTTT
v_gene: TRBV28
j_gene: TRBJ1-4
abundance: .
d_gene: TRBD1

CDR3aa: CATSDWDGGHEKLFF
CDR3nt: TGTGCCACGTCAGACTGGGACGGGGGGCATGAAAAACTGTTTTTT
v_gene: TRBV19
j_gene: TRBJ1-4
abundance: .
d_gene: .

CDR3aa: CASSRREIDEQFF
CDR3nt: TGCGCCAGCAGTAGGCGGGAGATCGATGAGCAGTTCTTC
v_gene: TRBV5-1
j_gene: TRBJ2-1
abundance: .
d_gene: TRBD2

CDR3aa: CASSSGAWGNQPQHF
CDR3nt: TGTGCCAGCAGCTCGGGAGCATGGGGCAATCAGCCCCAGCATTTT
v_gene: TRBV5-6
j_gene: TRBJ1-5
abundance: .
d_gene: .

CDR3aa: CASSQDLGGAWDEQFF
CDR3nt: TGCGCCAGCAGCCAAGATCTCGGGGGGGCCTGGGATGAGCAGTTCTTC
v_gene: TRBV4-3
j_gene: TRBJ2-1
abundance: .
d_gene: TRBD2

CDR3aa: CASSLTGYWRETQYF
CDR3nt: TGTGCCAGCAGCTTGACAGGGTATTGGAGAGAGACCCAGTACTTC
v_gene: TRBV5-6
j_gene: TRBJ2-5
abundance: .
d_gene: .

CDR3aa: CASSPRTGFNYEQYF
CDR3nt: TGTGCCAGCAGCCCCAGGACAGGTTTTAACTACGAGCAGTACTTC
v_gene: TRBV4-2
j_gene: TRBJ2-7
abundance: .
d_gene: TRBD1

CDR3aa: CASLSLSQGNTEAFF
CDR3nt: TGTGCCAGTCTGTCTCTCTCACAGGGGAACACTGAAGCTTTCTTT
v_gene: TRBV19
j_gene: TRBJ1-1
abundance: .
d_gene: .

CDR3aa: CASSPGGRDNEQFF
CDR3nt: TGCGCCAGCAGCCCAGGGGGTCGTGACAATGAGCAGTTCTTC
v_gene: TRBV5-1
j_gene: TRBJ2-1
abundance: few
d_gene: TRBD1

CDR3aa: CASSTRTSGDYIETQYF
CDR3nt: TGTGCCAGTAGTACACGGACTAGCGGGGACTACATAGAGACCCAGTACTTC
v_gene: TRBV19
j_gene: TRBJ2-5
abundance: .
d_gene: TRBD2

CDR3aa: CASSPRWGRFHEQYF
CDR3nt: TGTGCCAGCAGCCCACGATGGGGGCGATTCCACGAGCAGTACTTC
v_gene: TRBV28
j_gene: TRBJ2-7
abundance: .
d_gene: .

CDR3aa: CAWSVTGSSEQYF
CDR3nt: TGTGCCTGGAGTGTGACAGGGTCCAGCGAGCAGTACTTC
v_gene: TRBV30
j_gene: TRBJ2-7
abundance: many
d_gene: TRBD1

CDR3aa: CASSTSVSRSGNTIYF
CDR3nt: TGTGCCAGCAGCACGTCGGTTTCTCGCTCTGGAAACACCATATATTTT
v_gene: TRBV9
j_gene: TRBJ1-3
abundance: .
d_gene: .

CDR3aa: CASSLPGGVIGYTF
CDR3nt: TGTGCCAGCAGCTTACCAGGGGGCGTGATTGGCTACACCTTC
v_gene: TRBV7-2
j_gene: TRBJ1-2
abundance: .
d_gene: TRBD1

CDR3aa: CASRDRGASYGYTF
CDR3nt: TGTGCCAGCAGGGACAGGGGGGCTAGCTATGGCTACACCTTC
v_gene: TRBV28
j_gene: TRBJ1-2
abundance: once
d_gene: TRBD1

CDR3aa: CASSRDRGPGDTQYF
CDR3nt: TGTGCCAGCAGCCGGGACAGGGGGCCTGGAGATACGCAGTATTTT
v_gene: TRBV6-4
j_gene: TRBJ2-3
abundance: few
d_gene: TRBD1

CDR3aa: CASSPRQGGRAGYTF
CDR3nt: TGTGCCAGCAGCCCAAGGCAGGGCGGGAGAGCTGGCTACACCTTC
v_gene: TRBV14
j_gene: TRBJ1-2
abundance: .
d_gene: .

CDR3aa: CASSRQGAITGELFF
CDR3nt: TGTGCCAGCAGCCGACAGGGGGCGATCACCGGGGAGCTGTTTTTT
v_gene: TRBV27
j_gene: TRBJ2-2
abundance: .
d_gene: TRBD1